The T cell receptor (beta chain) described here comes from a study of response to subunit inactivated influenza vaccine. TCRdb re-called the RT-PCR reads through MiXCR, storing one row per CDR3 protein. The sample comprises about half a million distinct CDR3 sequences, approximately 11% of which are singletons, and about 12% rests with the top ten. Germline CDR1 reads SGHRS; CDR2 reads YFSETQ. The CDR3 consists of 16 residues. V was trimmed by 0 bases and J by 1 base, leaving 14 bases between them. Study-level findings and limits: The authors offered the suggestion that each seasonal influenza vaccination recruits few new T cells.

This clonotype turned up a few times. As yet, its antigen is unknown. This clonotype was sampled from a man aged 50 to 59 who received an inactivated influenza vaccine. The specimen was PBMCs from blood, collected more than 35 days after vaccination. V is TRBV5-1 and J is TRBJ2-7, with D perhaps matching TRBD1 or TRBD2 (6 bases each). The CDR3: CASSLAWGAMSYEQYF. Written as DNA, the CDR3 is TGCGCCAGCAGCTTGGCCTGGGGGGCTATGTCCTACGAGCAGTACTTC.